The clone carrying this T cell receptor (beta chain) was counted at least ten times. This CDR3 spans 13 amino acids. From germline, CDR1 is DFQATT and CDR2 SNEGSKA (reference sequence). V was pared by 1 base and J by 4 bases, with 10 bases between. From the 5' RACE reads, TCRdb called clonotypes with MiXCR, one entry per CDR3 protein. The table has roughly 55,000 distinct CDR3 sequences, more than 20% seen once. V is TRBV20-1 and J is TRBJ1-2; perhaps TRBD1 as D (5 bases). Sequencing used tumor-infiltrating naive CD4+ T cells sorted from the breast tumor. The subset here: naive CD4+ T cells, CD4+CD45RA+CD25-. This receptor was obtained from a female donor with breast cancer. The DNA of the CDR3 is TGCAGTGCTAGAGGCGACAGTCTCTATGGCTACACCTTC. The encoded protein is CSARGDSLYGYTF.